Each of the 30 T cell receptor beta chains below was sequenced from the same sample in a study of human T cells and chemical hapten exposure. One entry per CDR3 protein results from TCRdb running MiXCR on the RACE reads. Of 350,000 or so distinct CDR3 sequences listed, 5.5% to 8% were seen once; the top ten hold approximately 8.9%. Noted time point: patch test 1, 2 weeks after DPC sensitization. Treatment defined: therapeutic diphenylcyclopropenone sensitization with weekly scalp DPC. The sample here was whole blood, taken in connection with sensitization to the hapten diphenylcyclopropenone (DPC). Receptors were obtained from a woman younger than 35 with alopecia areata. Some clones in this sample may be carry-over from other donors' samples.

The table lists this clonotype with a few counts. V gene TRBV18 combines with J gene TRBJ1-1; perhaps TRBD1 as D (5 bases). The CDR3 contains 13 residues. Trimming took off 0 bases at V and 11 bases at J, with 13 bases between the two ends. Germline V CDR1 and CDR2: KGHSH, LQKENI. The CDR3, as DNA: TGTGCCAGCTCACCACCGGGCAGGGCGGCTGCTTTCTTT. As protein: CASSPPGRAAAFF.

This clonotype was seen many times. The rearrangement uses TRBV6-6 and TRBJ2-7; maybe TRBD1 (6 bases). Trimming stripped 7 bases from V and 6 bases from J, with 16 bases between. Germline V gene lookup returns CDR1 MNHNY and CDR2 SVGAGI (reference sequence). The CDR3 is 13 amino acids. For the CDR3, the DNA is TGTGCCAGCACTCTACTGGGGGCAGGCGAGCAGTACTTC. This gives the protein CASTLLGAGEQYF.

There are many counts of this clonotype. This CDR3 reads CASSLSDRENTEAFF. The CDR3 nucleotides are TGTGCCAGCAGTTTATCTGACAGGGAGAACACTGAAGCTTTCTTT. The gene calls are TRBV28 and TRBJ1-1; 7 bases match TRBD1. The CDR3 totals 15 residues. V was pared by 1 base and J by 1 base, with 3 bases of the junction left unmatched. Germline CDR1 reads MDHEN; CDR2 reads SYDVKM.

The rearrangement joins TRBV21-1 to TRBJ2-5; the DNA was not compared with TRBD1, the D call given in the table. TRBV21-1 is described as a pseudogene. CDR3 length: 17 amino acids. The DNA for the CDR3 is TGTGCCAGCAGCACCCGGACCCACCACGGGCTAAAAGAGACCCAGTACTTC. Amino acid sequence: CASSTRTHHGLKETQYF.

This clonotype has only a few counts. V usage is TRBV29-1 and J usage is TRBJ1-2; D is ambiguous. Germline V lookup: CDR1 SQVTM, CDR2 ANQGSEA. V lost 6 bases and J lost 3, with 11 bases in between. There are 12 residues in the CDR3. CDR3 DNA sequence: TGCAGCGTACCCGATCCCTACTATGGCTACACCTTC. Encoded protein: CSVPDPYYGYTF.

This clonotype was counted many times. The J gene is TRBJ2-1, the V gene TRBV4-3; 10 positions agree with TRBD2. This CDR3 has 18 residues. V gave up 0 bases and J gave up 6 bases; unmatched junction bases: 11. Germline V gene sequence: CDR1 LGHNA, CDR2 YSLEER. CDR3 DNA: TGCGCCAGCAGCCAAGACGCGGGGCCAGCGGGGGGGCCCAATGAGCAGTTCTTC. Its protein product is CASSQDAGPAGGPNEQFF.

This clonotype was counted at least ten times. This chain links TRBV18 with TRBJ1-5, with D hard to call. The CDR3 covers 13 residues. V lost 2 bases, J lost 5 bases, and 7 bases lay in between. Germline lookup yields CDR1 KGHSH and CDR2 LQKENI. The CDR3 nucleotides read TGTGCCAGCTCACCAGGGAAGGATCAGCCCCAGCATTTT. Encoded protein: CASSPGKDQPQHF.

This clonotype has a handful of counts. This rearrangement joins TRBV11-2 to TRBJ1-4; D not certain. Trimming left V 3 bases short and J 8 bases short, with 10 bases between. Germline values: CDR1 SGHAT, CDR2 FQNNGV. The CDR3 extends over 13 amino acids. The CDR3 nucleotides are TGTGCCAGCAGCTTGGGGATGCCGGAAAAACTGTTTTTT. It is translated as CASSLGMPEKLFF.

This chain connects TRBV7-2 to TRBJ1-1; 7 bases agree with TRBD1. CDR3 length: 16 residues. Trimming removed 1 base from V and 1 base from J; junction bases left unmatched: 6. Germline V gene sequence: CDR1 SGHTA, CDR2 FQGNSA. The CDR3 loop is CASSLEAGGWNTEAFF. The CDR3, as DNA: TGTGCCAGCAGCTTAGAGGCAGGGGGTTGGAACACTGAAGCTTTCTTT.

This clonotype was observed many times. The chain joins TRBV12-3 or TRBV12-4 to TRBJ2-5; D gene uncertain. Between the trimmed V and J ends, which lost 2 bases and 1 base, there was a span of 14 bases. This CDR3 has 16 amino acids. In nucleotides, the CDR3 is TGTGCCAGCAGTTTAAATTTAGGGCAGGTCCAAGAGACCCAGTACTTC. Its protein product is CASSLNLGQVQETQYF.

This clonotype showed up many times. The V gene is TRBV27, the J gene TRBJ2-1; a possible D gene is TRBD1 (6 bases). The V gene's germline CDR1 is MNHEY and CDR2 SMNVEV (reference sequence). The ends were cut back, 3 bases at V and 8 bases at J, with 17 bases in the middle. CDR3 size: 15 residues. This chain's CDR3 is CASSLVRGMVDEQFF. Written as DNA, the CDR3 is TGTGCCAGCAGTTTGGTCAGGGGCATGGTCGATGAGCAGTTCTTC.

This clonotype was counted at least ten times. The chain is built from TRBV10-3 and TRBJ1-6; TRBD1 might be the D (5 bases). In germline, CDR1 is ENHRY, CDR2 SYGVKD. With 7 bases removed from V and 5 bases from J, the gap between germline ends came to 21 bases. The CDR3 has 17 residues. The CDR3 protein is CAITEGPTRGHNSPLHF. DNA for the CDR3: TGTGCCATCACAGAGGGACCAACCCGGGGCCATAATTCACCCCTCCACTTT.

This clonotype was picked up many times. The chain combines TRBV5-4 with TRBJ1-2; 7 bases align to TRBD1. The germline V gene encodes CDR1 SGHNT and CDR2 YYREEE (reference sequence). V shed 4 bases, J shed 2 bases, and the junction held 8 bases outside the gene matches. The CDR3 spans 15 residues. CDR3 sequence (DNA): TGTGCCAGCAGCGCGGGACAGCAACCGAACTATGGCTACACCTTC. Encoded protein: CASSAGQQPNYGYTF.

This rearrangement joins TRBV29-1 to TRBJ1-2; TRBD1 matches 12 bases. This CDR3 is 16 amino acids long. CDR1 and CDR2 (germline): SQVTM, ANQGSEA. J gave up 1 base and V 5 bases, and 8 bases lay outside the gene matches. CDR3 sequence: CSVLPGQGASNYGYTF. CDR3 bases: TGCAGCGTTTTGCCGGGACAGGGGGCCAGTAACTATGGCTACACCTTC.

This clonotype has a handful of counts. The genes are TRBV21-1 and TRBJ2-3; whether TRBD1, the table's D call, matches the DNA was not checked. TRBV21-1 is a known pseudogene. The CDR3 is made up of 18 amino acids. The CDR3 DNA reads as TGTGCCAGCAGCAAAGTCTTGGGACACACCATTTTCACAGATACGCAGTATTTT. It specifies CASSKVLGHTIFTDTQYF.

This clonotype was seen a few times. The chain joins TRBV28 to TRBJ1-2; D not resolved. The germline V and J ends were trimmed by 7 bases and 1 base, with 7 bases remaining between them. CDR3 length equals 12 residues. CDR1 MDHEN and CDR2 SYDVKM come from the germline V gene. CDR3 coding DNA: TGTGCCAGCAATTGGGTTAACTATGGCTACACCTTC. Protein sequence: CASNWVNYGYTF.

Comment on this clonotype: This clone may be a read error of a much larger clone one base away. J is TRBJ1-6 and V is TRBV7-2, with 8 bases aligning to TRBD1. Trimming removed 6 bases from V and 4 bases from J; junction bases left unmatched: 2. Looked up from germline, CDR1 is SGHTA and CDR2 is FQGNSA. This CDR3 spans 14 amino acids. CDR3 nucleotides: TGTACCAGCAGACAGGGGGAATATAATTCACCCCTCCACTTT. It specifies CTSRQGEYNSPLHF. Based on the CDR3 plus reference TRBV7-2 and TRBJ1-6, the full variable domain is GAGVSQSPSNKVTEKGKDVELRCDPISGHTALYWYRQSLGQGLEFLIYFQGNSAPDKSGLPSDRFSAERTGGSVSTLTIQRTQQEDSAVYLCTSRQGEYNSPLHFGNGTRLTVT.

This clonotype was picked up a small number of times. Here the CDR3 reads CSVQGAKNQPQHF. The CDR3 DNA follows: TGCAGCGTTCAGGGGGCTAAGAATCAGCCCCAGCATTTT. This chain joins TRBV29-1 and TRBJ1-5; TRBD1 matches at 8 bases. CDR1 and CDR2 from the germline V gene are SQVTM and ANQGSEA. This CDR3 is 13 amino acids long. The trim removed 5 bases at V and 4 bases at J, leaving 4 bases unmatched. The full variable domain, with the rest looked up from reference TRBV29-1 and TRBJ1-5, is SAVISQKPSRDICQRGTSLTIQCQVDSQVTMMFWYRQQPGQSLTLIATANQGSEATYESGFVIDKFPISRPNLTFSTLTVSNMSPEDSSIYLCSVQGAKNQPQHFGDGTRLSIL.

This clonotype was observed a few times. The chain recombines TRBV18 with TRBJ1-5, with 7 bases matching TRBD1. J was trimmed by 0 bases and V by 3 bases; bases with no gene match: 11. Germline CDR1 KGHSH, CDR2 LQKENI. The CDR3 contains 18 residues. CDR3 in DNA: TGTGCCAGCTCACCTCTACGGGACAGTGTCACTAGCAATCAGCCCCAGCATTTT. This codes for CASSPLRDSVTSNQPQHF.

This clonotype was recorded a few times. This rearrangement joins TRBV28 to TRBJ2-7; 7 bases agree with TRBD1. J was trimmed by 5 bases and V by 5 bases; bases with no gene match: 9. CDR1 is MDHEN, CDR2 SYDVKM, per germline. The CDR3 length is 14 residues. This CDR3 is CASSEGAVRDEQYF. The CDR3 DNA is TGTGCCAGCAGTGAGGGGGCTGTCCGGGACGAGCAGTACTTC. Based on the CDR3 plus reference TRBV28 and TRBJ2-7, the full variable domain is DVKVTQSSRYLVKRTGEKVFLECVQDMDHENMFWYRQDPGLGLRLIYFSYDVKMKEKGDIPEGYSVSREKKERFSLILESASTNQTSMYLCASSEGAVRDEQYFGPGTRLTVT.

The rearrangement joins TRBV6-6 to TRBJ1-5, with unresolved D. Germline loops: CDR1 MNHNY, CDR2 SVGAGI (reference sequence). CDR3 size: 11 residues. Trimming removed 4 bases at V and 16 bases at J, with 14 bases between. The CDR3 nucleotides read TGTGCCAGCAGTTCCCAAGGCCCTATTCATTTT. Protein: CASSSQGPIHF.

This clonotype came up many times. At one end the junction does not follow the germline gene, possibly because of a read error. This rearrangement joins TRBV6-5 to TRBJ2-5, with D possibly called TRBD1 or TRBD2 (5 bases each). In germline, CDR1 is MNHEY, CDR2 SVGAGI. The CDR3 spans 15 residues. The CDR3 DNA reads as TGTGCCAGCAGTTATCCGGGCCGGGGCCAAGAGGCCCAGTACTTC. Amino acid sequence: CASSYPGRGQEAQYF.

Only a few counts were recorded for this clonotype. This chain's CDR3 is CASSSTSGGETQYF. CDR3 DNA sequence: TGTGCCAGCAGCTCAACTAGCGGGGGTGAGACCCAGTACTTC. The chain carries TRBV7-9 and TRBJ2-5; 11 bases match TRBD2. CDR1 is SEHNR, CDR2 FQNEAQ, per germline (reference sequence). V was clipped by 4 bases and J by 5 bases; unmatched bases: 3. This CDR3 is 14 amino acids long.

Ten or more counts support this clonotype. Here the CDR3 reads CSAQQGARNEKLFF. CDR3 sequence (DNA): TGCAGTGCCCAGCAGGGGGCGAGAAATGAAAAACTGTTTTTT. The V and J genes are TRBV20-1 and TRBJ1-4; 8 bases fit TRBD1. With 6 bases clipped from V and 5 bases from J, the junction kept 8 bases outside the gene matches. Looked up from germline, CDR1 is DFQATT and CDR2 is SNEGSKA (reference sequence). This CDR3 is built from 14 residues.

V usage is TRBV27 and J usage is TRBJ1-5, with TRBD1 identical over 7 bases. The CDR3 runs 13 residues. The trim removed 7 bases at V and 4 bases at J, leaving 4 bases unmatched. Germline V gene data show CDR1 as MNHEY and CDR2 as SMNVEV (reference sequence). CDR3 sequence reads: CASTPGGNQPQHF. The CDR3 nucleotides read TGTGCCAGCACCCCAGGGGGGAATCAGCCCCAGCATTTT.

The rearrangement joins TRBV5-6 to TRBJ2-5; no definite D call. CDR3 length: 15 amino acids. V was cut by 4 bases and J by 4 bases, with 17 bases left in between. The germline V gene has CDR1 SGHDT and CDR2 YYEEEE. CDR3 amino acids: CASSPSYSGIETQYF. In DNA form, the CDR3 reads TGTGCCAGCAGCCCCTCCTACAGTGGAATAGAGACCCAGTACTTC.

DNA for the CDR3: TGTGCCAGCACAGGGACAGAACAACGTAAAACCTTC. It yields the protein CASTGTEQRKTF. The chain joins TRBV6-5 to TRBJ1-2, with 7 bases aligning to TRBD1. The trim removed 7 bases at V and 14 bases at J, leaving 13 bases unmatched. The CDR3 has 12 amino acids. The V gene's germline CDR1 is MNHEY and CDR2 SVGAGI.

This clonotype showed up just a few times. This CDR3 is CASSLDGRQPQHF. CDR3 DNA sequence: TGTGCCAGCAGCTTAGACGGTCGCCAGCCCCAGCATTTT. The chain employs TRBV11-1 and TRBJ1-5; D remains ambiguous. V dropped 1 base and J dropped 7 bases, with 8 bases sitting between them. The CDR3 length is 13 residues. CDR1 and CDR2 from the germline V gene are SGHAT and FQDESV (reference sequence).

This clonotype was seen at least ten times. V usage is TRBV7-2 and J usage is TRBJ1-5, with TRBD1 identical over 7 bases. The germline V gene encodes CDR1 SGHTA and CDR2 FQGNSA. There are 15 residues in the CDR3. V was clipped by 2 bases and J by 2 bases; unmatched bases: 3. CDR3 coding DNA: TGTGCCAGCAGCTTAAAAGGACAGGGCAATCAGCCCCAGCATTTT. Protein sequence: CASSLKGQGNQPQHF.

This clonotype was counted many times. V and J are TRBV6-6 and TRBJ1-1, with D tentatively TRBD1 (5 bases). Germline V gene lookup returns CDR1 MNHNY and CDR2 SVGAGI (reference sequence). The CDR3 covers 13 residues. With 6 bases removed from V and 3 bases from J, the gap between germline ends came to 11 bases. CDR3 bases: TGTGCCAGCAGACATCAGGGAGACACTGAAGCTTTCTTT. It encodes CASRHQGDTEAFF.